Below, 7 T cell receptor beta chains from the same sample are listed, as sequenced in a study of control samples from healthy donors and cancer patients. Sequenced by immunoSEQ multiplex PCR; TCRdb stores in-frame clones only, minus some. Of 150,000 to 200,000 clones in the sample, 85% to 90% are singletons; the top ten hold just over 1.4%. Material: blood. All receptors come from a woman between 50 and 59 years old in good health.

V gene TRBV4-1 combines with J gene TRBJ1-1, with TRBD1 matching 9 bases. The CDR3 is made up of 17 amino acids. V was clipped by 6 bases and J by 8 bases; unmatched bases: 19. Germline assignment: CDR1 MGHRA and CDR2 YSYEKL. As DNA, the CDR3 is TGCGCCAGCAGTCCGATCTTTGGGGTACAGGGGGCGGCAGAAGCTTTCTTT. This sequence encodes CASSPIFGVQGAAEAFF.

The CDR3 DNA follows: TGTGCCAGCAGCTCTGGCAGCTCGAACACTGAAGCTTTCTTT. This encodes CASSSGSSNTEAFF. The rearrangement links TRBV7-3 to TRBJ1-1; D gene unclear. The germline CDR1 and CDR2 sequences are SGHTA and FQGTGA. Trimming shortened V by 4 bases and J by 1 base, and 10 bases separated the two germline ends. The CDR3 contains 14 residues.

The chain joins TRBV5-4 to TRBJ2-3; D assignment may be TRBD1 or TRBD2 (5 bases each). The CDR3 has 16 residues. Germline CDR1 is SGHNT and CDR2 is YYREEE (reference sequence). V lost 2 bases, J lost 0 bases, and 13 bases lay in between. The CDR3 spells CASSLVRDPSTDTQYF. The CDR3 bases are TGTGCCAGCAGCTTAGTTAGGGACCCTAGCACAGATACGCAGTATTTT.

The chain uses TRBV24-1 and TRBJ1-2; TRBD1 aligns across 10 bases. The trim removed 4 bases at V and 7 bases at J, leaving 2 bases unmatched. The CDR3 is 13 amino acids. Germline V lookup: CDR1 KGHDR, CDR2 SFDVKD. For the CDR3, the DNA is TGTGCCACCAGTGAGGGGACAGGGGTTGGCTACACCTTC. Translating it yields CATSEGTGVGYTF.

V gene TRBV7-3 combines with J gene TRBJ1-6; TRBD1 matches at 9 bases. Per the germline V gene, CDR1 is SGHTA and CDR2 is FQGTGA. J was trimmed by 10 bases and V by 4 bases; bases with no gene match: 8. The CDR3 is 15 residues long. The CDR3 spells CASSSTGGGNSPLHF. CDR3 DNA sequence: TGTGCCAGCAGCTCAACAGGGGGCGGAAACTCACCCCTCCACTTT. The entire variable domain, with the rest obtained from reference TRBV7-3 and TRBJ1-6, is as follows: GAGVSQTPSNKVTEKGKYVELRCDPISGHTALYWYRQSLGQGPEFLIYFQGTGAADDSGLPNDRFFAVRPEGSVSTLKIQRTERGDSAVYLCASSSTGGGNSPLHFGNGTRLTVT.

The chain links TRBV3-1 (or the pseudogene TRBV3-2) to TRBJ2-7, with 14 bases that match TRBD2. The CDR3 contains 18 residues. After removal of 2 bases from V and 5 bases from J, the junction contained 11 bases not matched to a gene. CDR1 is LGHDT, CDR2 YNNKEL, per germline (reference sequence). The chain's CDR3 is CASSQQGTSGGPRNEQYF. In DNA, the CDR3 is TGTGCCAGCAGCCAACAAGGGACTAGCGGGGGCCCTAGGAACGAGCAGTACTTC.

This chain links TRBV30 with TRBJ1-4, with D possibly matching TRBD1 (6 bases). Between the trimmed V and J ends, which lost 4 bases and 8 bases, there was a span of 23 bases. CDR3 length equals 16 residues. Germline V lookup: CDR1 GTSNPN, CDR2 SVGIG (reference sequence). The CDR3 sequence: CAWNFGVTGPGEKLFF. As DNA, the CDR3 is TGTGCCTGGAATTTTGGAGTCACAGGGCCAGGGGAAAAACTGTTTTTT.